A single TCR beta chain is shown here with its context. Its antigen is not known. The data were taken from a study of T cells in Graves' hyperthyroidism and ophthalmopathy. Trimming took 5 bases from V and 4 from J, leaving 11 bases between them. CDR1 MDHEN and CDR2 SYDVKM come from the germline V gene. There are 13 residues in the CDR3. The study's findings and limits: Also found in blood were most expanded thyroid clonotypes above 0.001.

Researchers took RNA transcripts and amplified the TCR beta CDR3 regions from them. HTBI primers drove first-round RT-PCR of the TCR CDR3. TCRdb re-analysed the multiplex PCR reads in MiXCR, keeping a single row per CDR3 protein. The profile shows roughly 500,000 distinct CDR3 sequences, 40% to 55% of them singletons. Material for sequencing was peripheral blood or thyroid tissue (not recorded which). The receptor was derived from an adult woman with Graves' disease, either hyperthyroidism or ophthalmopathy (not recorded which). This rearrangement joins TRBV28 to TRBJ1-2; a possible D gene is TRBD1 (5 bases). Here the CDR3 DNA reads TGTGCCAGCAGTCTCAGGGCCCTCTATGGCTACACCTTC. The encoded protein is CASSLRALYGYTF.